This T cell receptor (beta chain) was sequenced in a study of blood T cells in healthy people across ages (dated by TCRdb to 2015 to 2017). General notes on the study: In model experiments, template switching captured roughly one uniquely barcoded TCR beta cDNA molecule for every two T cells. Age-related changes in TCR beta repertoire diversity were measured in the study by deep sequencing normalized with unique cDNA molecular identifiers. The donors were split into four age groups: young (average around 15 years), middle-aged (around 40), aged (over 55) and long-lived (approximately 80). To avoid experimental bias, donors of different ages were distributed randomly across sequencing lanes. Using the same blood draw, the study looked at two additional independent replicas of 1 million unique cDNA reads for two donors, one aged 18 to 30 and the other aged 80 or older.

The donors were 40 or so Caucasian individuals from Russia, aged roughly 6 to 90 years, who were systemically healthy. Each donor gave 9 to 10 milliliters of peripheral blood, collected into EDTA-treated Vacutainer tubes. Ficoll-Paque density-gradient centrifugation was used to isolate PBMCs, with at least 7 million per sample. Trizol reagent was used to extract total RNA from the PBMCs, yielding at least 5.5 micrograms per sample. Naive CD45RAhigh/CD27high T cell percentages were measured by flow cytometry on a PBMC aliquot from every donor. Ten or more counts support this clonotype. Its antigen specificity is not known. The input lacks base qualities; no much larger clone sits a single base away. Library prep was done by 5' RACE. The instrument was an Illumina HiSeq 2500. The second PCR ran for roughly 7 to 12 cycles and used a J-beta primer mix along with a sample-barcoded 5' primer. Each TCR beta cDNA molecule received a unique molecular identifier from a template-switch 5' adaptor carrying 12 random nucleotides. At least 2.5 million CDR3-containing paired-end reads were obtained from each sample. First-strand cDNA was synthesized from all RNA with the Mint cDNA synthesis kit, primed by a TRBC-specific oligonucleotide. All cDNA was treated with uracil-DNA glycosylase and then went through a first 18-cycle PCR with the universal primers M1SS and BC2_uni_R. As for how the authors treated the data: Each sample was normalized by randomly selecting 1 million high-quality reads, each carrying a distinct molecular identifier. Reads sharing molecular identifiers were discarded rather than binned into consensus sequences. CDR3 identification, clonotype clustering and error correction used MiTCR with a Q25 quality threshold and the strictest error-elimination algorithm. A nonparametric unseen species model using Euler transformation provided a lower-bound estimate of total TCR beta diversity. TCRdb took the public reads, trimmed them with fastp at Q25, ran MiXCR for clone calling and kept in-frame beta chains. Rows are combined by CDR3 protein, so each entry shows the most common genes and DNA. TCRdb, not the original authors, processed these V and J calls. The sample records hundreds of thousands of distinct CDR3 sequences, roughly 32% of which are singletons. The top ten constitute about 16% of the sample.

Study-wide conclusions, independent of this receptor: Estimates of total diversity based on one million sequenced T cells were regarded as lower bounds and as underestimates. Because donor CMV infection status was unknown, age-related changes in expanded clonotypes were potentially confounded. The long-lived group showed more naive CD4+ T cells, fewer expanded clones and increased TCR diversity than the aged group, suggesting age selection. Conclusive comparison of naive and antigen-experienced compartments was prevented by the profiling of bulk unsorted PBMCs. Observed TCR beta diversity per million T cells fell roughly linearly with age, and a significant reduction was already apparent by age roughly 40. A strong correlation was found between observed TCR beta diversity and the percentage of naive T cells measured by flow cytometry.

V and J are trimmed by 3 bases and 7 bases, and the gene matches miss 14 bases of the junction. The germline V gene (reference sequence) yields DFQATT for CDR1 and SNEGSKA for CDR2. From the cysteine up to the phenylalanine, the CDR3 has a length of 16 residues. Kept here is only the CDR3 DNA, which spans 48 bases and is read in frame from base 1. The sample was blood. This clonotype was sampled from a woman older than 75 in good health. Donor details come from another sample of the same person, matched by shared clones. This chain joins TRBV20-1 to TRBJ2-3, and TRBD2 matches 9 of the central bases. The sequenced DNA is TGCAGTGCTAGTCGTAGCGGGGGTTTGGCGCCGAATACGCAGTATTTT. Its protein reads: CSASRSGGLAPNTQYF.